What follows are 22 T cell receptor beta chains derived from one specimen sequenced in a study of blood T cell repertoires in COVID-19. The protocol was immunoSEQ multiplex PCR, while the TCRdb copy is restricted to in-frame clones and leaves out a portion. The data hold fewer than 300,000 clones, with 80% to 90% observed a single time. What was sequenced was peripheral blood. The origin of the receptors is a woman in her 50s with acute or convalescent COVID-19.

The chain joins TRBV7-9 to TRBJ2-5; 10 bases match TRBD2. The CDR3 is 18 amino acids. Germline V lookup: CDR1 SEHNR, CDR2 FQNEAQ (reference sequence). Trimming removed 2 bases from V and 3 bases from J; junction bases left unmatched: 12. The CDR3 reads CASSLPKAGGLGKETQYF. The CDR3 bases are TGTGCCAGCAGCTTACCAAAAGCGGGAGGGCTCGGTAAAGAGACCCAGTACTTC.

This chain connects TRBV6-5 to TRBJ1-2; 7 bases fit TRBD1. This CDR3 is 15 amino acids long. CDR1 MNHEY and CDR2 SVGAGI come from the germline V gene. The junction had 13 bases not matched to a gene; V was cut back by 7 bases and J by 5 bases. CDR3 sequence: CASTLGKGGGYGYTF. CDR3 DNA sequence: TGTGCCAGCACTCTAGGAAAAGGGGGCGGGTATGGCTACACCTTC.

The chain recombines TRBV27 with TRBJ2-7; 10 bases are a match to TRBD1. Losses at the gene ends were 5 bases for V and 4 bases for J; bases not matched to a gene: 2. The length of the CDR3 is 13 residues. Germline V lookup: CDR1 MNHEY, CDR2 SMNVEV (reference sequence). The CDR3 coding sequence is TGTGCCAGCAGTGGACAGGGGGTGTACGAGCAGTACTTC. Translating gives CASSGQGVYEQYF.

V usage is TRBV7-2 and J usage is TRBJ1-5, with D perhaps matching TRBD1 (6 bases). The CDR3 is 14 residues long. Trimming took 4 bases from V and 7 from J, leaving 14 bases between them. Germline assignment: CDR1 SGHTA and CDR2 FQGNSA. CDR3 bases: TGTGCCAGCAGCTCGCAGGGGATGGGGCAGCCCCAGCATTTT. Its translation: CASSSQGMGQPQHF.

The genes are TRBV28 and TRBJ2-7, with TRBD2 matching over 7 bases. The CDR3 runs to 14 residues. Germline CDR1 and CDR2: MDHEN and SYDVKM. V dropped 1 base and J dropped 6; count of bases not matched to a gene: 6. The CDR3 DNA sequence: TGTGCCAGCAGTTTATTGGCGGGAGCGGTCGAGCAGTACTTC. Encoded protein: CASSLLAGAVEQYF.

V gene TRBV18 combines with J gene TRBJ1-1; D unclear. The CDR3 runs to 13 residues. Deletions cut 0 bases from V and 11 bases from J, with 13 bases between. CDR1 KGHSH and CDR2 LQKENI come from the germline V gene. The CDR3 sequence: CASSPPATRMAFF. The CDR3, as DNA: TGTGCCAGCTCACCACCAGCCACCAGGATGGCTTTCTTT.

The chain is built from TRBV6-4 and TRBJ2-1, with 10 bases identical to TRBD2. Trimming cost V 11 bases and J 7 bases; bases outside gene matches: 2. CDR1 and CDR2 from the germline V gene are MRHNA and SNTAGT. This CDR3 spans 11 amino acids. The CDR3: CAGTSANEQFF. As DNA, the CDR3 is TGTGCCGGGACTAGCGCGAATGAGCAGTTCTTC.

The chain combines TRBV6-4 with TRBJ1-4, with 9 bases lining up with TRBD1. Germline CDR1 and CDR2: MRHNA and SNTAGT. J gave up 7 bases and V 2 bases, and 5 bases lay outside the gene matches. This CDR3 has 15 residues. CDR3 bases: TGTGCCAGCAGTGACGGGACAGGGCTGGGTGAAAAACTGTTTTTT. It specifies CASSDGTGLGEKLFF.

The gene calls are TRBV6-5 and TRBJ1-2; D is uncertain. The ends were cut back, 5 bases at V and 5 bases at J, with 18 bases in the middle. Germline V gives CDR1 MNHEY, CDR2 SVGAGI. The CDR3 loop spans 15 amino acids. The CDR3 nucleotides are TGTGCCAGCAGTACCTCCATCCGGGATGGGTATGGCTACACCTTC. This codes for CASSTSIRDGYGYTF.

V usage is TRBV7-3 and J usage is TRBJ2-5; D not certain. The germline V and J ends were trimmed by 0 bases and 5 bases, with 19 bases remaining between them. Germline V gene lookup returns CDR1 SGHTA and CDR2 FQGTGA. The CDR3 is 17 residues long. The CDR3 spells CASSLTGYGDPRETQYF. CDR3 sequence (DNA): TGTGCCAGCAGCTTAACGGGTTATGGAGACCCCCGGGAGACCCAGTACTTC.

This sequence joins TRBV7-2 and TRBJ2-5; a weak D match, TRBD2 (5 bases). The V end lost 5 bases, the J end lost 4 bases, and 17 bases lay between the germline ends. CDR3 length: 15 residues. Per the germline V gene, CDR1 is SGHTA and CDR2 is FQGNSA. Written as DNA, the CDR3 is TGTGCCAGCAGCCGCTTAGTCGGGGTTGGAGAGACCCAGTACTTC. Translating gives CASSRLVGVGETQYF. Looking up the rest from reference TRBV7-2 and TRBJ2-5 gives the full variable domain: GAGVSQSPSNKVTEKGKDVELRCDPISGHTALYWYRQSLGQGLEFLIYFQGNSAPDKSGLPSDRFSAERTGGSVSTLTIQRTQQEDSAVYLCASSRLVGVGETQYFGPGTRLLVL.

The gene calls are TRBV24-1 and TRBJ1-1, with D unclear. Trimming took off 9 bases at V and 0 bases at J, with 10 bases between the two ends. CDR3 size: 13 residues. CDR1 is KGHDR and CDR2 is SFDVKD in the germline V gene. The CDR3 reads CATENNMNTEAFF. CDR3 DNA: TGTGCCACCGAAAACAACATGAACACTGAAGCTTTCTTT.

J is TRBJ1-1 and V is TRBV6-1; weak D call: TRBD1 (5 bases). Trimming removed 2 bases from V and 4 bases from J, with 5 bases in between. Per the germline V gene, CDR1 is MNHNS and CDR2 is SASEGT. The CDR3 length is 12 residues. The CDR3 DNA reads TGTGCCAGCAGTGAAAGGGGCACTGAAGCTTTCTTT. Translated, it gives CASSERGTEAFF.

The chain joins TRBV12-2 to TRBJ1-1; the D call in the table, TRBD1, was not verified against the DNA. TRBV12-2 is a listed pseudogene. The CDR3 contains 16 residues. Here the CDR3 DNA reads TGTGCAAGTCGCTTAGCGGGCCAGGGCATGAACACTGAAGCTTTCTTT. It codes for CASRLAGQGMNTEAFF.

The DNA for the CDR3 is TGTGCCAGCACCCGAGATCGGGCAGGGGGCGAGAATGAGCAGTTCTTC. Protein product: CASTRDRAGGENEQFF. The rearrangement joins TRBV7-9 to TRBJ2-1; 8 nucleotides match TRBD1. Per germline, CDR1 SEHNR and CDR2 FQNEAQ (reference sequence). The CDR3 spans 16 residues. With V trimmed by 7 bases and J by 7 bases, 15 bases remained unmatched. The full variable domain, with the rest looked up from reference TRBV7-9 and TRBJ2-1, is DTGVSQNPRHKITKRGQNVTFRCDPISEHNRLYWYRQTLGQGPEFLTYFQNEAQLEKSRLLSDRFSAERPKGSFSTLEIQRTEQGDSAMYLCASTRDRAGGENEQFFGPGTRLTVL.

The chain carries TRBV5-5 and TRBJ1-6; 10 nucleotides align to TRBD1. The J segment lost 9 bases and the V segment lost 1 base, leaving 10 bases of the junction unmatched. Germline V CDR1 and CDR2: SGHKS, YYEKEE (reference sequence). The CDR3 has 17 residues. The CDR3 DNA sequence: TGTGCCAGCAGCTTGAGCGGACAGGGGGGACCTACTTCACCCCTCCACTTT. It is translated as CASSLSGQGGPTSPLHF.

The V and J genes are TRBV29-1 and TRBJ2-1, with unresolved D. Germline assignment: CDR1 SQVTM and CDR2 ANQGSEA. V lost 5 bases and J 0 bases, leaving 14 bases between the germline ends. CDR3 length: 15 residues. The CDR3, as DNA: TGCAGCGTTCAGAGCCTGAGAGGCTCCTACAATGAGCAGTTCTTC. Translated: CSVQSLRGSYNEQFF.

The chain couples TRBV2 to TRBJ1-4; 9 nucleotides agree with TRBD1. The CDR3 has 15 amino acids. With 7 bases clipped from V and 7 bases from J, the junction kept 10 bases outside the gene matches. Germline loops: CDR1 SNHLY, CDR2 FYNNEI. The CDR3 DNA is TGTGCCAGCACCATAACGGGACAGGGTGTTGAAAAACTGTTTTTT. Amino acids: CASTITGQGVEKLFF.

The chain carries TRBV10-3 and TRBJ2-7; 10 bases agree with TRBD1. The CDR3 contains 15 residues. V dropped 6 bases and J dropped 5; count of bases not matched to a gene: 10. Germline assignment: CDR1 ENHRY and CDR2 SYGVKD. CDR3 amino acids: CAISKIRDRGHEQYF. The DNA of the CDR3 is TGTGCCATCAGCAAAATCCGGGACAGGGGCCACGAGCAGTACTTC.

In its sample, this clone was seen a few times. The CDR3 reads CASSLRLTSGSEQFF. As DNA, the CDR3 is TGTGCCAGCAGCTTGAGACTGACTAGCGGGAGTGAGCAGTTCTTC. This rearrangement joins TRBV5-5 to TRBJ2-1; TRBD2 matches 12 bases. After removal of 1 base from V and 9 bases from J, the junction contained 5 bases not matched to a gene. The germline V gene encodes CDR1 SGHKS and CDR2 YYEKEE (reference sequence). The CDR3 is 15 residues long.

On this clone itself: The sample carries other DNA sequences with the same CDR3. This sequence joins TRBV28 and TRBJ1-5; 7 bases are shared with TRBD1. The CDR3 consists of 14 residues. Germline CDR1 and CDR2: MDHEN and SYDVKM. J lost 3 bases, V lost 6 bases, and 5 bases had no gene match. The CDR3 bases are TGTGCCAGCAGCTCACAGGGGTCCAATCAGCCCCAGCATTTT. It encodes CASSSQGSNQPQHF.

In this sample, this clone turned up once. CDR3 in DNA: TGTGCCAGCAGCTTGTTTGGCCCCAACAGGGGACACGAGCAGTACTTC. Translating gives CASSLFGPNRGHEQYF. The chain has TRBV5-6 and TRBJ2-7, with TRBD1 matching 7 bases. V dropped 1 base and J dropped 5; count of bases not matched to a gene: 12. The germline V gene has CDR1 SGHDT and CDR2 YYEEEE. CDR3 length: 16 amino acids. Full variable domain (rest looked up from reference TRBV5-6 and TRBJ2-7): DAGVTQSPTHLIKTRGQQVTLRCSPKSGHDTVSWYQQALGQGPQFIFQYYEEEERQRGNFPDRFSGHQFPNYSSELNVNALLLGDSALYLCASSLFGPNRGHEQYFGPGTRLTVT.